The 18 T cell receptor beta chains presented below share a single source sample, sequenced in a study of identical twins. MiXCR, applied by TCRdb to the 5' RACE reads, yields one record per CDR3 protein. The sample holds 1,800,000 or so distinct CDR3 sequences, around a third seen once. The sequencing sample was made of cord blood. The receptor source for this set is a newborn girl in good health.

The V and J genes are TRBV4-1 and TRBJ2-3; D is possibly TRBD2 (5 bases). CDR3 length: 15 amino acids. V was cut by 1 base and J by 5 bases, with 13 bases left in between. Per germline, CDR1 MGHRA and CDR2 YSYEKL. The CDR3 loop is CASSQVPSSQDTQYF. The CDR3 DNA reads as TGCGCCAGCAGCCAAGTCCCTAGCTCCCAAGATACGCAGTATTTT.

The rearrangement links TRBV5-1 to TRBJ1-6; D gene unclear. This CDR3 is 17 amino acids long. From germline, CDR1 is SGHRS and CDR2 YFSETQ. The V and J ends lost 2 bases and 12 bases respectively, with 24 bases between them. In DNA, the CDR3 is TGCGCCAGCAGCTTCTACGGGTGGAGCGGGAGAATTCAACCCCTCCACTTT. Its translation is CASSFYGWSGRIQPLHF.

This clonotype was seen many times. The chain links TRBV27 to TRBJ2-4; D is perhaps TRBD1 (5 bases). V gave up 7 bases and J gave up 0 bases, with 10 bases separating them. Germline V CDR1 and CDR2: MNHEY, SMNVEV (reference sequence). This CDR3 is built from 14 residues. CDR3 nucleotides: TGTGCCAGCAAGGTGACAGCAGCCAAAAACATTCAGTACTTC. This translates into CASKVTAAKNIQYF.

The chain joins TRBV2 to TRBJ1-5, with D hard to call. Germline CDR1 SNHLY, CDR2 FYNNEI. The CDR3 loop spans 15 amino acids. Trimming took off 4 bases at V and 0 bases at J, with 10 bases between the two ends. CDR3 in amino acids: CASSVVRNSNQPQHF. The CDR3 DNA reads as TGTGCCAGCAGTGTCGTGAGAAATAGCAATCAGCCCCAGCATTTT.

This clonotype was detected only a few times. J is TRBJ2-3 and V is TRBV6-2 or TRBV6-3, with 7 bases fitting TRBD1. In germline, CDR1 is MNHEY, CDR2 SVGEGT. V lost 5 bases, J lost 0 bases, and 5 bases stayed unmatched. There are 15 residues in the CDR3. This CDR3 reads CASSPTGFSTDTQYF. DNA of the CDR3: TGTGCCAGCAGTCCGACAGGGTTCAGCACAGATACGCAGTATTTT.

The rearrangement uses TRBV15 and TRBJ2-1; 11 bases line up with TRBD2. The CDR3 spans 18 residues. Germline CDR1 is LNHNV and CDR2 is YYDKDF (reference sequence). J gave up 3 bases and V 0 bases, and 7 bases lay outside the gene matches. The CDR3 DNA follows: TGTGCCACCAGCAGAGACCCCACTAGCGGGGGTATCTACAATGAGCAGTTCTTC. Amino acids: CATSRDPTSGGIYNEQFF. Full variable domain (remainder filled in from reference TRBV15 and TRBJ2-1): DAMVIQNPRYQVTQFGKPVTLSCSQTLNHNVMYWYQQKSSQAPKLLFHYYDKDFNNEADTPDNFQSRRPNTSFCFLDIRSPGLGDTAMYLCATSRDPTSGGIYNEQFFGPGTRLTVL.

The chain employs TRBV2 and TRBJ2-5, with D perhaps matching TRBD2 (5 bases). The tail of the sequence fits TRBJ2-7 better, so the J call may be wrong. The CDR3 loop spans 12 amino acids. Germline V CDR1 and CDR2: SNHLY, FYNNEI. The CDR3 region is CASRGGLGEQYF. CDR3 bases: TGTGCCAGCAGGGGCGGGCTGGGCGAGCAGTACTTC.

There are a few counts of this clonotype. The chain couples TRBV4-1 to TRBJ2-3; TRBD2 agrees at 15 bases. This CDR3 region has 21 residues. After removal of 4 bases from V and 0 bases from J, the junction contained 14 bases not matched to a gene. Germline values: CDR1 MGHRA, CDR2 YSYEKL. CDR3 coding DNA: TGCGCCAGCAGCCCCGACCCCGGGACTAGCGGGAGGCCGCCTAGCACAGATACGCAGTATTTT. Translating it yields CASSPDPGTSGRPPSTDTQYF.

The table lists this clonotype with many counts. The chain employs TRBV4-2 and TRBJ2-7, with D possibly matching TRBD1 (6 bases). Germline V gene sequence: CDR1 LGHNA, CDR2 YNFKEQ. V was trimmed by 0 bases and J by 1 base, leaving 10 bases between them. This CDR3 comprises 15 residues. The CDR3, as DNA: TGTGCCAGCAGCCAAGAACGGGACACATCCTACGAGCAGTACTTC. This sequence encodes CASSQERDTSYEQYF.

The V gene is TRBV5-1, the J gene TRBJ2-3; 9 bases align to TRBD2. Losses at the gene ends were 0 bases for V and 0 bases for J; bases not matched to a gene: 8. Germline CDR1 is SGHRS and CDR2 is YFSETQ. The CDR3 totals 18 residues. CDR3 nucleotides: TGCGCCAGCAGCTTGGTCCTTAGCGGGAGCGCTAGCACAGATACGCAGTATTTT. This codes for CASSLVLSGSASTDTQYF.

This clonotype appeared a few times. The CDR3: CASSHGECDTQYF. CDR3 DNA: TGTGCCAGCAGTCACGGGGAGTGCGATACGCAGTATTTT. The rearrangement joins TRBV4-2 to TRBJ2-3, with a weak D call TRBD2 (5 bases). Germline lookup yields CDR1 LGHNA and CDR2 YNFKEQ. V was cut by 6 bases and J by 6 bases, with 13 bases left in between. The CDR3 runs 13 residues.

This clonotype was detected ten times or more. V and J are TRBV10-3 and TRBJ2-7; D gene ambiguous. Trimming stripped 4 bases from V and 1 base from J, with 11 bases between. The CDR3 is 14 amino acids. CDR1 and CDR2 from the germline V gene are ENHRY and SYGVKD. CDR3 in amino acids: CAISGTWASYEQYF. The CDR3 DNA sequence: TGTGCCATCAGTGGAACGTGGGCTTCCTACGAGCAGTACTTC.

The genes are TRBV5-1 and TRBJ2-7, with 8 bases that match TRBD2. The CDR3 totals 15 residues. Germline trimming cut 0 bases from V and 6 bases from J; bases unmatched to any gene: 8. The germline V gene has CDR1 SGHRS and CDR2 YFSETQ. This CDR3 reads CASSLAAGAFFEQYF. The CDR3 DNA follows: TGCGCCAGCAGCTTGGCAGCGGGAGCGTTTTTCGAGCAGTACTTC. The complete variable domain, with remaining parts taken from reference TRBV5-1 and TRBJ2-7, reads KAGVTQTPRYLIKTRGQQVTLSCSPISGHRSVSWYQQTPGQGLQFLFEYFSETQRNKGNFPGRFSGRQFSNSRSEMNVSTLELGDSALYLCASSLAAGAFFEQYFGPGTRLTVT.

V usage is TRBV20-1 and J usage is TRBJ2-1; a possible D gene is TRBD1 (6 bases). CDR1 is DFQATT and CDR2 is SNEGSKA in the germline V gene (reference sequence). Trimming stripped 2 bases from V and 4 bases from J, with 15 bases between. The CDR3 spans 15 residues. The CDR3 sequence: CSARLWGPLYNEQFF. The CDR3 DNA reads TGCAGTGCTAGATTGTGGGGGCCTCTATACAATGAGCAGTTCTTC.

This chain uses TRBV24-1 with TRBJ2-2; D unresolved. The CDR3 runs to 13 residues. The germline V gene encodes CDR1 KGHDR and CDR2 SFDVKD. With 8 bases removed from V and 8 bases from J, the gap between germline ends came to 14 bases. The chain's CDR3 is CATTDSPPGELFF. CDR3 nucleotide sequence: TGTGCCACCACCGACTCCCCCCCAGGGGAGCTGTTTTTT.

CDR3 sequence reads: CASRPRLAGLNEQFF. CDR3 nucleotide sequence: TGTGCCAGCCGACCCCGACTAGCGGGACTCAATGAGCAGTTCTTC. V and J are TRBV10-3 and TRBJ2-1; TRBD2 agrees at 11 bases. The CDR3 length is 15 residues. V shed 10 bases and J 6 bases; nucleotides not matched to a gene: 11. Looked up from germline, CDR1 is ENHRY and CDR2 is SYGVKD.

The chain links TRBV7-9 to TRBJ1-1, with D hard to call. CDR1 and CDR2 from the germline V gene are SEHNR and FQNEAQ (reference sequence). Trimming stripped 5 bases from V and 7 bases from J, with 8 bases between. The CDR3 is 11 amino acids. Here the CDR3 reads CASSPIGEAFF. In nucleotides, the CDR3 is TGTGCCAGCAGCCCCATCGGTGAAGCTTTCTTT.

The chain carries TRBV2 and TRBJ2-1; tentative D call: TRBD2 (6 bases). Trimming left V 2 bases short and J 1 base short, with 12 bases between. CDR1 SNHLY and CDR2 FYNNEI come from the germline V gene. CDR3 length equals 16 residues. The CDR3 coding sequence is TGTGCCAGCAGTGAACTGGCGGGGACGTCCTACAATGAGCAGTTCTTC. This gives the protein CASSELAGTSYNEQFF.